These 23 T cell receptor beta chains originate from one sample sequenced in a study of T cells in Graves' hyperthyroidism and ophthalmopathy. RNA transcripts were the template for amplifying TCR beta CDR3 regions. The TCR CDR3 was amplified in a first-round RT-PCR using the HTBI primer set. TCRdb analysed the multiplex PCR reads with MiXCR anew, one entry per CDR3 protein. The sample contains around 400,000 distinct CDR3 sequences, about 13% of which appear only once. The sample comprised blood. All receptors come from a woman under 30 with Graves' hyperthyroidism.

V is TRBV18 and J is TRBJ2-1, with D tentatively TRBD2 (6 bases). The CDR3 runs 17 residues. Germline CDR1 is KGHSH and CDR2 is LQKENI. V shed 3 bases and J shed 0 bases, with 15 bases lying between them. The DNA of the CDR3 is TGTGCCAGCTCACCTCGAATGGCGGGGAGCTCCTACAATGAGCAGTTCTTC. Its protein product is CASSPRMAGSSYNEQFF.

This clonotype was seen repeatedly, ten times or more. V gene TRBV12-3 or TRBV12-4 combines with J gene TRBJ1-3; D unclear. CDR3 length: 14 amino acids. V was trimmed by 1 base and J by 0 bases, leaving 4 bases between them. CDR3 DNA sequence: TGTGCCAGCAGTTTAGACAACTCTGGAAACACCATATATTTT. Its protein product is CASSLDNSGNTIYF.

This clonotype was counted a few times. The chain is built from TRBV19 and TRBJ1-1; TRBD1 matches at 12 bases. Germline CDR1 LNHDA, CDR2 SQIVND (reference sequence). This CDR3 has 16 residues. Trimming cost V 2 bases and J 5 bases; bases outside gene matches: 6. Here the CDR3 reads CASSITGTGGQTEAFF. As DNA, the CDR3 is TGTGCCAGTAGTATAACCGGGACAGGGGGCCAGACTGAAGCTTTCTTT. The variable domain in full, with the rest retrieved from reference TRBV19 and TRBJ1-1, is DGGITQSPKYLFRKEGQNVTLSCEQNLNHDAMYWYRQDPGQGLRLIYYSQIVNDFQKGDIAEGYSVSREKKESFPLTVTSAQKNPTAFYLCASSITGTGGQTEAFFGQGTRLTVV.

There are many counts of this clonotype. The V and J genes are TRBV5-1 and TRBJ1-1, with D possibly matching TRBD1 (6 bases). CDR3 length: 15 amino acids. The ends were cut back, 0 bases at V and 3 bases at J, with 12 bases in the middle. The germline V gene encodes CDR1 SGHRS and CDR2 YFSETQ. CDR3 in DNA: TGCGCCAGCAGCTTGGTTTACAGGGTGGACACTGAAGCTTTCTTT. Protein product: CASSLVYRVDTEAFF. Full variable domain (missing parts from reference TRBV5-1 and TRBJ1-1): KAGVTQTPRYLIKTRGQQVTLSCSPISGHRSVSWYQQTPGQGLQFLFEYFSETQRNKGNFPGRFSGRQFSNSRSEMNVSTLELGDSALYLCASSLVYRVDTEAFFGQGTRLTVV.

In this sample, this clonotype turned up many times. The chain is built from TRBV28 and TRBJ2-5; no clear D gene. V lost 6 bases and J 5 bases, leaving 19 bases between the germline ends. Germline V gene sequence: CDR1 MDHEN, CDR2 SYDVKM. The CDR3 extends over 15 amino acids. In DNA form, the CDR3 reads TGTGCCAGCAGCTTTCGGGCCGGAGCCTTGGAGACCCAGTACTTC. Translated: CASSFRAGALETQYF.

The chain has TRBV29-1 and TRBJ2-7, with 9 bases that match TRBD1. This CDR3 is 15 amino acids long. Germline V CDR1 and CDR2: SQVTM, ANQGSEA. V lost 4 bases, J lost 4 bases, and 11 bases stayed unmatched. The CDR3 sequence is CSVAPYGTGLYEQYF. The CDR3 coding sequence is TGCAGCGTTGCCCCATACGGGACAGGGTTATACGAGCAGTACTTC.

Only a few counts were recorded for this clonotype. The chain carries TRBV19 and TRBJ1-2; a weak D match, TRBD1 (6 bases). Trimming stripped 5 bases from V and 5 bases from J, with 15 bases between. Germline CDR1 reads LNHDA; CDR2 reads SQIVND (reference sequence). The CDR3 is 14 amino acids. In DNA form, the CDR3 reads TGTGCCAGTAGTCCCCTACTTCAGGGGTATGGCTACACCTTC. It is translated as CASSPLLQGYGYTF.

This clonotype was seen only a few times. This rearrangement joins TRBV7-9 to TRBJ1-1; D is perhaps TRBD1 (5 bases). The germline V gene has CDR1 SEHNR and CDR2 FQNEAQ (reference sequence). The CDR3 is 15 amino acids. V was pared by 1 base and J by 1 base, with 10 bases between. CDR3 sequence reads: CASSLEQAGNTEAFF. In nucleotides, the CDR3 is TGTGCCAGCAGCTTAGAACAGGCAGGGAACACTGAAGCTTTCTTT.

This clonotype showed up many times. The CDR3 loop is CASSFEGLAGAIEHTQYF. DNA for the CDR3: TGCGCCAGCAGCTTTGAGGGACTAGCGGGAGCTATAGAACATACGCAGTATTTT. The chain joins TRBV5-1 to TRBJ2-3; the match to TRBD2 covers 14 bases. The J segment lost 7 bases and the V segment lost 2 bases, leaving 12 bases of the junction unmatched. Germline CDR1 SGHRS, CDR2 YFSETQ. The CDR3 extends over 18 amino acids. The entire variable domain, with the rest obtained from reference TRBV5-1 and TRBJ2-3, is as follows: KAGVTQTPRYLIKTRGQQVTLSCSPISGHRSVSWYQQTPGQGLQFLFEYFSETQRNKGNFPGRFSGRQFSNSRSEMNVSTLELGDSALYLCASSFEGLAGAIEHTQYFGPGTRLTVL.

Ten or more counts support this clonotype. This chain connects TRBV29-1 to TRBJ2-7; D possibly matches TRBD1 or TRBD2 (5 bases each). The CDR3 length is 13 residues. CDR1 is SQVTM and CDR2 is ANQGSEA in the germline V gene. V shed 4 bases and J shed 0 bases, with 10 bases lying between them. CDR3 bases: TGCAGCGTTGCCGGGACCCACTCCTACGAGCAGTACTTC. Translating it yields CSVAGTHSYEQYF.

The CDR3 protein is CASSYGGDSEKLFF. CDR3 sequence (DNA): TGTGCCAGCAGTTACGGAGGGGATAGTGAAAAACTGTTTTTT. The chain carries TRBV6-5 and TRBJ1-4, with TRBD1 as a possible D gene (5 bases). Per the germline V gene, CDR1 is MNHEY and CDR2 is SVGAGI. V was clipped by 2 bases and J by 7 bases, with 11 bases between them. The CDR3 loop spans 14 amino acids.

In its sample, this clonotype was seen many times. This chain joins TRBV24-1 and TRBJ2-7, with D unclear. Germline V gives CDR1 KGHDR, CDR2 SFDVKD. The CDR3 consists of 15 residues. The germline V and J ends were trimmed by 3 bases and 5 bases, with 16 bases remaining between them. In DNA form, the CDR3 reads TGTGCCACCAGTGATCCACAGAGTGCAGTAGACGAGCAGTACTTC. The encoded protein is CATSDPQSAVDEQYF.

This clonotype has a count of ten or more. The chain carries TRBV4-2 and TRBJ1-2, with a possible D match to TRBD1 (5 bases). V was pared by 0 bases and J by 4 bases, with 12 bases between. The CDR3 has 15 residues. Germline CDR1 and CDR2: LGHNA and YNFKEQ. This chain's CDR3 is CASSQDIQALYGYTF. CDR3 in DNA: TGTGCCAGCAGCCAAGATATACAGGCCCTCTATGGCTACACCTTC.

The sample holds many counts of this clonotype. The chain uses TRBV9 and TRBJ2-7; D call uncertain. CDR3 length: 15 residues. With 4 bases removed from V and 0 bases from J, the gap between germline ends came to 14 bases. Germline-derived CDR1 and CDR2 are SGDLS and YYNGEE. CDR3 nucleotide sequence: TGTGCCAGCAGCATCGGTGAGGATAGCTCCTACGAGCAGTACTTC. The encoded protein is CASSIGEDSSYEQYF.

V gene TRBV20-1 combines with J gene TRBJ1-2, with D tentatively TRBD1 (5 bases). The CDR3 has 13 amino acids. The germline CDR1 and CDR2 sequences are DFQATT and SNEGSKA (reference sequence). V shed 5 bases and J shed 0 bases, with 10 bases lying between them. The CDR3 loop is CSAGGASNYGYTF. CDR3 nucleotide sequence: TGCAGTGCTGGCGGGGCCTCTAACTATGGCTACACCTTC.

This clonotype was picked up many times. The V call is TRBV28, the J call TRBJ1-4; perhaps TRBD1 as D (6 bases). Trimming cost V 4 bases and J 8 bases, with 17 bases left between them. Germline assignment: CDR1 MDHEN and CDR2 SYDVKM. This CDR3 is 15 amino acids long. The CDR3 DNA is TGTGCCAGCAGTTCAAGGGCCACGGGGGCAGAAAAACTGTTTTTT. Amino acid sequence: CASSSRATGAEKLFF.

The V and J genes are TRBV5-6 and TRBJ2-7, with no clear D. Deletions cut 6 bases from V and 2 bases from J, with 18 bases between. CDR3 length: 15 residues. Looked up from germline, CDR1 is SGHDT and CDR2 is YYEEEE. In DNA form, the CDR3 reads TGTGCCAGCACCTTAAATCCGACTCCCACCTACGAGCAGTACTTC. Protein sequence: CASTLNPTPTYEQYF.

The table lists this clonotype with many counts. The V gene is TRBV20-1, the J gene TRBJ2-5; no reliable D call. The CDR3 has 12 amino acids. The V end lost 0 bases, the J end lost 1 base, and 3 bases lay between the germline ends. Germline V gives CDR1 DFQATT, CDR2 SNEGSKA (reference sequence). In DNA, the CDR3 is TGCAGTGCTAGAGATCCCCAAGAGACCCAGTACTTC. This gives the protein CSARDPQETQYF.

This clonotype was found many times. The chain recombines TRBV7-8 with TRBJ1-1; possibly TRBD1 for D (5 bases). Trimming removed 3 bases from V and 0 bases from J, with 8 bases in between. Germline CDR1 SGHVS, CDR2 FQNEAQ. The CDR3 contains 14 residues. Written as DNA, the CDR3 is TGTGCCAGCAGCTTCTGGGGGATGAACACTGAAGCTTTCTTT. Protein product: CASSFWGMNTEAFF.

In its sample, this clonotype was seen a few times. The gene calls are TRBV14 and TRBJ2-1; D ambiguous. Per the germline V gene, CDR1 is SGHDN and CDR2 is FVKESK. Trimming stripped 1 base from V and 3 bases from J, with 4 bases between. The CDR3 contains 13 residues. The DNA of the CDR3 is TGTGCCAGCAGCCAAGGATACTACAATGAGCAGTTCTTC. Its translation is CASSQGYYNEQFF.

Only a few counts were recorded for this clonotype. A much more abundant neighbour one base away suggests this may be a read error. J is TRBJ2-2 and V is TRBV5-6; unclear D gene. CDR1 is SGHDT and CDR2 is YYEEEE in the germline V gene. This CDR3 is built from 13 residues. The CDR3: CACSLAAAGELFF. The CDR3 region has the DNA TGTGCCTGCAGCTTGGCGGCGGCCGGGGAGCTGTTTTTT.

V is TRBV18 and J is TRBJ1-2; no reliable D call. The CDR3 spans 17 residues. The germline gives CDR1 KGHSH, CDR2 LQKENI. Trimming removed 3 bases from V and 0 bases from J, with 17 bases in between. CDR3 DNA sequence: TGTGCCAGCTCACCTCGAGGCACGAGTTCTGCTAACTATGGCTACACCTTC. Translated: CASSPRGTSSANYGYTF.

Ten or more counts support this clonotype. The chain is built from TRBV29-1 and TRBJ2-1, with 10 nucleotides matching TRBD1. There are 16 residues in the CDR3. V gave up 7 bases and J gave up 8 bases; unmatched junction bases: 17. Germline V gene sequence: CDR1 SQVTM, CDR2 ANQGSEA. CDR3 bases: TGCAGCGCCGGGGGTAAAAGACAGGGGGCAGGCGATGAGCAGTTCTTC. Its translation: CSAGGKRQGAGDEQFF.